This T cell receptor (beta chain) was profiled in a study of cytomegalovirus exposure and HLA in healthy donors (dated by TCRdb to 2017 to 2019). In the study overall: An earlier analysis of 587 of the donors reported approximately 280 Gb of sequence data and 90 million to 120 million unique TCR beta sequences obtained from 150 million to 200 million T cells. Of the 350 to 400 genotyped donors, about 84% fell in the genetic ancestry cluster associated with self-reported Caucasian donors. The aim of the study was to test whether cataloging public T cell receptors could identify signatures of past pathogen exposure. The T cell repertoires of 666 subjects were profiled by immunosequencing and related to cytomegalovirus serostatus. About five DR-DQ haplotypes were treated as single units for association and clustering because of strong linkage in the cohort. Rather than drawing on any new phenotypic data, the later analysis identified candidate immune exposures from TCR beta sequences and the way those sequences occurred across donors. HLA typing covered class I and class II loci at four-digit resolution. In addition to the first cohort of roughly 670 subjects, a separate validation cohort of approximately 120 different subjects was used. Every repertoire in the discovery cohort had been generated on one and the same sequencing platform. Among about 360 genotyped donors of the cohort, an average of roughly 240,000 unique TCR beta nucleotide sequences were sequenced per donor, roughly a sixth of them non-productive. An early release covering about 600 HLA-typed donors comprised about 300 gigabases of sequencing data and 85 million to 100 million unique TCR sequences. The study combined high-throughput TCR immunosequencing, statistical association of individual TCRs with disease status, and machine learning to predict cytomegalovirus infection status. Typing coverage varied by locus: about 620-630 donors for A, B, C, DRB1 and DQB1; roughly 510 for DQA1; around 610 for DPA1; approximately 450 for DPB1. To study patterns of TCR occurrence, a later analysis re-analyzed previously published TCR beta repertoires from more than 550 donors and added high-resolution HLA genotyping. A later genetic analysis took genome-wide SNP genotypes for about three fifths of the 666 donors and used that subset as a discovery cohort. Alongside the repertoire data, information on donor age, sex, ethnicity and CMV serostatus was compiled. To decide whether each TCR beta V gene segment behaved as functional or pseudogenic, an earlier analysis of approximately 620 of the donors relied on high-throughput TCR beta sequencing. Summary of the overall study and its limitations: According to a later genetic analysis, donors in an Asian-associated ancestry cluster had fewer N-insertions in productive TCRs than the approximately 700-donor mean. Several of the top co-occurrence clusters appeared to be linked to parvovirus B19, influenza, CMV and Epstein-Barr virus, according to a later analysis. When HLA alleles, especially DR and DQ, strongly co-occurred, attributing TCR associations to individual alleles was difficult. The only immune exposure information available for the cohort was CMV serostatus. In an earlier analysis of around 500 of the donors, most TCR beta V segments appeared in productive rearrangements about 87% or about 30% of the time, broadly matching IMGT annotations. In a later analysis, TCR association rates were found to vary across HLA loci, with the most associated TCRs seen for DRB1 alleles and the fewest for HLA-C alleles. A later genetic analysis associated a missense DCLRE1C variant with V-gene and J-gene trimming of TCR beta chains, and an independent cohort replicated the association. Across donors, most TCR sequences were observed very rarely, whereas some public TCRs were present in many individuals. Roughly uniform sequencing depth across donors was assumed in presence/absence analyses, although this assumption may not hold. According to a later analysis, most CMV-associated TCR beta chains appeared to be HLA-restricted, and the HLA associations seemed to be driven largely by CMV exposure. A total of 150 or so TCR beta chains were listed by the study as associated with cytomegalovirus. In vitro tests confirmed that a few of the cytomegalovirus-associated TCR beta chains recognize cytomegalovirus antigens. The authors suggested that the approach could potentially be extended to other disease states and immunological phenotypes. A later analysis associated about 16,000 TCR beta sequences with specific HLA alleles at a false discovery rate of 0.05. Over 15 rarely observed V segments, including chromosome 9 orphons, were excluded from the earlier analysis of a few hundred of the donors because counts were too low. Only TCR beta chains were sequenced in this cohort, and the absence of alpha or paired-chain data limited detectable features. A later analysis found that HLA-associated TCR beta chains were more clonally expanded and had lower generation probabilities than equally common non-associated chains. A cluster of highly shared sequence variants was judged likely to be a technical artifact of the sequencing pipeline. Some IMGT-functional V segments, including TRBV6-2 and TRBV6-3, could not be told apart with the 87-base-pair reads, so those segments were excluded. HLA typing was unavailable for some donors at each locus, so association tests used only the typed subset. A further reported finding was that TCR beta sequences accurately predicted the HLA-A and HLA-B alleles for most subjects in the first cohort. The classifier was reported to diagnose cytomegalovirus status with high specificity and sensitivity in both the original cohort and the validation cohort. Linkage disequilibrium might explain the correlated functional status among segregating V segments, but an unknown experimental factor could not be excluded.

Receptor amplification or capture employed the immunoSEQ multiplex PCR assay. A mixture of 60 forward primers for TCR Vbeta segments and 13 reverse primers for TCR Jbeta segments was used in the multiplex PCR. The CDR3 region of rearranged TCR beta genes was amplified from genomic DNA by a multiplex PCR assay. The amplified TCR beta libraries were sequenced on the Illumina HiSeq System as 87-base-pair reads. The source study handled its data this way. A later analysis counted approximately 76 million unique TCR beta chains across the 666 repertoires, and 9 million to 14 million of these chains were shared by at least two donors. To remove PCR and sequencing errors, raw reads were error-corrected and collapsed into unique sequences using a nearest-neighbor algorithm that merged closely related sequences. Alignment of CDR3 sequences to IMGT reference sequences was used to assign V, D and J gene segments. For a sequence to be retained, a match of at least six nucleotides to both a V gene segment and a J gene segment was required. Rearrangements were called productive when the CDR3 lacked stop codons and stayed in frame with V and J; all others were non-productive. CDR3 was defined according to IMGT convention as the region running from the second conserved V-encoded cysteine to the conserved J-encoded phenylalanine. The earlier analysis of some 550 of the donors excluded any sequence lacking an unambiguous match to a single V gene segment. In an earlier analysis of a few hundred of the donors, a V segment was called functional when productive rearrangements were above 56.7%, and segregating when the standard deviation between donors exceeded 5%. A statistical classification framework was built to diagnose cytomegalovirus status from the catalog of TCR beta chain sequences. In a later analysis, TCR nucleotide sequences were compared against IMGT/GENE-DB human TR gene sequences so that V and J genes could be assigned. A later analysis assigned CDR3 sequences and most-parsimonious VDJ recombination scenarios with the TCRdist pipeline. A later analysis defined each TCR beta chain by its CDR3 amino acid sequence plus V-gene family, and excluded reads lacking a unique V-gene family. In a later analysis, nearly 600 highly shared, low-generation-probability nucleotide sequences were removed to address suspected cross-contamination and a sequencing artifact. For each public chain, a later analysis derived a clonal expansion index from normalized ranks of inferred template counts within each repertoire. In a later analysis, generation probabilities were computed with a VDJ recombination model fitted to out-of-frame rearrangements, and the resulting probabilities were checked against IGoR. In a later analysis, TCR-TCR, TCR-HLA and TCR-CMV co-occurrence was scored with hypergeometric tests, and a repertoire-size bias correction was applied to TCR pairs. A later analysis estimated false discovery rates by permuting HLA or CMV assignments 20 times. In a later analysis, co-occurring TCRs were grouped with DBSCAN, and TCRdist sequence similarity was added when clustering was performed within HLA-allele-positive subsets. Co-occurrence clustering excluded repertoires with fewer than 30,000 or more than 120,000 public chains, plus five with anomalous nucleotide sharing. TCRdb re-hosts the immuneACCESS table, in-frame sequences only. Its copies lack some clones; in the studies checked, an unresolved V gene accounts for under half of them, and the cause for the rest is not known. Clone size and the V and J calls come from that table; the DNA yielded D and trimming. In all, the sample holds 170,000 or so clones, and 70% to 90% of those were seen once. The biggest ten clones account for about 2% of the sample.

Note on this clone: The antigen it binds to is not known. No much larger clone is present one base from it, and per-base qualities are unavailable.

The cohort comprised 670 or so healthy bone marrow donors. At the time of sampling, every cohort member was nominally healthy, though immune exposures that went unrecorded were likely present. The donor tested CMV seronegative, placing the donor among the 350 or so seronegative members of the cohort. A peripheral blood sample was provided by each donor, and peripheral blood mononuclear cells were used for TCR beta sequencing. Genomic DNA was extracted from the blood cell samples with the Qiagen DNeasy Blood Extraction Kit. Per the germline V gene (reference sequence), LNHDA is the CDR1 and SQIVND is the CDR2. From V the trimming removes 4 bases and from J it removes 3 bases, while the gene matches leave 8 bases of the junction unaccounted for. Inclusive of the bounding cysteine and phenylalanine, the CDR3 is 16 residues long. The retained sequence is limited to the CDR3, 48 bases, with the frame set at the first base.

The receptor comes from a woman in her thirties in good health and CMV-seronegative. Recombination joined TRBV19 with TRBJ2-7; TRBD2 agrees with 11 junctional bases. Input material: PBMCs. The CDR3 protein: CASSTETSGIGYEQYF. The DNA sequence reads TGTGCCAGTAGTACAGAGACTAGCGGGATCGGCTACGAGCAGTACTTC.